The rows below give T cell receptor beta chains drawn from one sample of a study of cytomegalovirus exposure and HLA in healthy donors. The assay was immunoSEQ multiplex PCR, and TCRdb's table has in-frame clones only and misses some. The table includes 170,000 or so clones, 75% to 85% detected once. The sequenced material came from PBMCs. These receptor sequences come from a boy between 10 and 17 years old in good health and CMV-seronegative. The CDR3 runs from the conserved cysteine through the conserved F or W. Fields, in order: J gene, D gene, V gene, clone size, CDR3 DNA, CDR3 protein. The D gene is left open where the match is weak. Not every row has a clone size; where given, it reads once, few, many or a size class.

J: TRBJ2-7; D: -; V: TRBV18; size: -; DNA: TGTGCCAGCTCACCACAGGGGGTCTCCTCCTACGAGCAGTACTTC; CDR3: CASSPQGVSSYEQYF
J: TRBJ2-1; D: -; V: TRBV19; size: -; DNA: TGTGCCAGTAGAAGAGGGTTCAATGAGCAGTTCTTC; CDR3: CASRRGFNEQFF
J: TRBJ1-2; D: TRBD1; V: TRBV7-3; size: -; DNA: TGTGCCAGCAGCTTAAGACAGGGTAGTGGCTACACCTTC; CDR3: CASSLRQGSGYTF
J: TRBJ1-3; D: TRBD1; V: TRBV9; size: -; DNA: TGTGCCAGCAGCGAGGAGACAGGGGGCGGAAACACCATATATTTT; CDR3: CASSEETGGGNTIYF
J: TRBJ2-7; D: TRBD1; V: TRBV7-8; size: -; DNA: TGTGCCAGCAGCTTAGCATGGACAGGGGGCAACGAGCAGTACTTC; CDR3: CASSLAWTGGNEQYF
J: TRBJ1-1; D: TRBD1; V: TRBV7-3; size: -; DNA: TGTGCCAGCAGCCAAGGACAGGGCACTGAAGCTTTCTTT; CDR3: CASSQGQGTEAFF
J: TRBJ1-4; D: -; V: TRBV30; size: -; DNA: TGTGCCTGGAGCTACCCGGGGTTACGGCAAACTAATGAAAAACTGTTTTTT; CDR3: CAWSYPGLRQTNEKLFF
J: TRBJ2-1; D: TRBD1; V: TRBV19; size: -; DNA: TGTGCCAGTAGTAGACCGGGACAGACCTCCTACAATGAGCAGTTCTTC; CDR3: CASSRPGQTSYNEQFF
J: TRBJ2-7; D: -; V: TRBV11-3; size: -; DNA: TGTGCCAGCAGCTTAGGGGGAACAGGCTCGGACGAGCAGTACTTC; CDR3: CASSLGGTGSDEQYF
J: TRBJ2-5; D: TRBD2; V: TRBV19; size: -; DNA: TGTGCCAGTACCCCCGGGACTAGCGGGGGGGCGGGAGAGACCCAGTACTTC; CDR3: CASTPGTSGGAGETQYF
J: TRBJ2-7; D: TRBD2; V: TRBV2; size: -; DNA: TGTGCCAGCAGTGTAGGACTAGCGGGGACAGAATACGAGCAGTACTTC; CDR3: CASSVGLAGTEYEQYF
J: TRBJ1-2; D: TRBD1; V: TRBV19; size: -; DNA: TGTGCCAGTAGTACTAGACAGGGATCAAACTATGGCTACACCTTC; CDR3: CASSTRQGSNYGYTF
J: TRBJ2-5; D: -; V: TRBV11-3; size: -; DNA: TGTGCCAGCAGCTTACTCCGAGAGACCCAGTACTTC; CDR3: CASSLLRETQYF
J: TRBJ1-1; D: TRBD1; V: TRBV29-1; size: once; DNA: TGCAGCGTTGGGGGACAGGGGATTTTAGGGGCTTTCTTT; CDR3: CSVGGQGILGAFF
J: TRBJ2-1; D: -; V: TRBV30; size: -; DNA: TGTGCCTGGAACCAGGGGCCCTACAATGAGCAGTTCTTC; CDR3: CAWNQGPYNEQFF
J: TRBJ2-7; D: -; V: TRBV4-3; size: few; DNA: TGCGCCAGCAGCCAAGAGGATACCGGGTACGAGCAGTACTTC; CDR3: CASSQEDTGYEQYF
J: TRBJ2-7; D: -; V: TRBV7-9; size: -; DNA: TGTGCCAGCTCTGACCCCTACGGCGGCGAGCAGTACTTC; CDR3: CASSDPYGGEQYF